These 25 T cell receptor beta chains share one sample of origin, sequenced in a study of T cell changes during pregnancy in multiple sclerosis. The protocol was immunoSEQ multiplex PCR, while the TCRdb copy is restricted to in-frame clones and leaves out a portion. The table lists 78,000 or so clones, about nine tenths of them singletons, with about 0.45% in the top ten. This material consisted of CD4+ T cells from peripheral blood mononuclear cells, taken before pregnancy. All receptors derive from a female donor with multiple sclerosis, enrolled in a pregnancy study.

This chain links TRBV6-1 with TRBJ1-2; 7 positions match TRBD1. Per the germline V gene, CDR1 is MNHNS and CDR2 is SASEGT. There are 15 residues in the CDR3. Unmatched junction bases numbered 3, after V lost 0 bases and J lost 2 bases. The CDR3 region is CASSEASRGNYGYTF. In DNA form, the CDR3 reads TGTGCCAGCAGTGAAGCTTCCAGGGGGAACTATGGCTACACCTTC.

This chain uses TRBV6-5 with TRBJ2-7; D is uncertain. CDR1 is MNHEY and CDR2 is SVGAGI in the germline V gene. Trimming left V 0 bases short and J 6 bases short, with 9 bases between. CDR3 length: 13 amino acids. CDR3 region: CASSYSTSSEQYF. In nucleotides, the CDR3 is TGTGCCAGCAGTTACTCGACATCTTCCGAGCAGTACTTC.

The chain employs TRBV9 and TRBJ2-3; 10 bases align to TRBD2. Germline loops: CDR1 SGDLS, CDR2 YYNGEE. The ends lost 0 bases at V and 6 bases at J; junction bases unmatched: 7. The CDR3 sequence is 16 residues long. The CDR3 protein is CASSVALGTSDDTQYF. For the CDR3, the DNA is TGTGCCAGCAGCGTAGCTCTGGGGACTAGCGATGATACGCAGTATTTT. Full variable domain (rest looked up from reference TRBV9 and TRBJ2-3): DSGVTQTPKHLITATGQRVTLRCSPRSGDLSVYWYQQSLDQGLQFLIQYYNGEERAKGNILERFSAQQFPDLHSELNLSSLELGDSALYFCASSVALGTSDDTQYFGPGTRLTVL.

The CDR3 reads CASSHGARTSTGELFF. CDR3 coding DNA: TGTGCCAGCAGCCATGGGGCCCGGACGAGCACCGGGGAGCTGTTTTTT. The chain couples TRBV9 to TRBJ2-2; weak D call: TRBD1 (5 bases). Looked up from germline, CDR1 is SGDLS and CDR2 is YYNGEE. The CDR3 length is 16 residues. V lost 4 bases and J lost 4, with 17 bases in between. The whole variable domain, filled in from reference TRBV9 and TRBJ2-2, reads DSGVTQTPKHLITATGQRVTLRCSPRSGDLSVYWYQQSLDQGLQFLIQYYNGEERAKGNILERFSAQQFPDLHSELNLSSLELGDSALYFCASSHGARTSTGELFFGEGSRLTVL.

The chain is built from TRBV7-9 and TRBJ1-4; D is unresolved. Looked up from germline, CDR1 is SEHNR and CDR2 is FQNEAQ (reference sequence). V lost 5 bases to trimming and J lost 5 bases, with 15 bases between them. The CDR3 totals 15 residues. CDR3 bases: TGTGCCAGCAGCCTAAACGGACTCCCAAATGAAAAACTGTTTTTT. This sequence encodes CASSLNGLPNEKLFF.

The chain has TRBV27 and TRBJ1-3; 7 bases fit TRBD1. J gave up 2 bases and V 2 bases, and 3 bases lay outside the gene matches. The CDR3 has 15 residues. Germline assignment: CDR1 MNHEY and CDR2 SMNVEV (reference sequence). CDR3 in amino acids: CASSLQGEAGNTIYF. The CDR3 DNA is TGTGCCAGCAGTTTACAGGGGGAGGCTGGAAACACCATATATTTT.

The chain recombines TRBV7-9 with TRBJ2-3; D perhaps matches TRBD2 (6 bases). Germline lookup yields CDR1 SEHNR and CDR2 FQNEAQ (reference sequence). This CDR3 region has 15 residues. With 1 base removed from V and 0 bases from J, the gap between germline ends came to 8 bases. The CDR3 loop reads CASSLVRGSTDTQYF. CDR3 nucleotides: TGTGCCAGCAGCTTAGTTCGGGGGAGCACAGATACGCAGTATTTT. Drawing the rest from reference TRBV7-9 and TRBJ2-3, the complete variable domain is DTGVSQNPRHKITKRGQNVTFRCDPISEHNRLYWYRQTLGQGPEFLTYFQNEAQLEKSRLLSDRFSAERPKGSFSTLEIQRTEQGDSAMYLCASSLVRGSTDTQYFGPGTRLTVL.

This chain connects TRBV5-5 to TRBJ2-7; 9 bases fit TRBD1. The CDR3 runs 13 residues. The germline V gene has CDR1 SGHKS and CDR2 YYEKEE (reference sequence). With 5 bases clipped from V and 12 bases from J, the junction kept 12 bases outside the gene matches. The DNA for the CDR3 is TGTGCCAGCAGTTTGCAGGGGACAGGGAGTCGGTACTTC. It yields the protein CASSLQGTGSRYF.

The chain has TRBV27 and TRBJ1-5; TRBD1 is a possible D gene (5 bases). CDR1 and CDR2 (germline): MNHEY, SMNVEV (reference sequence). This CDR3 is built from 16 residues. V gave up 6 bases and J gave up 0 bases, with 15 bases separating them. The CDR3 loop reads CASSPYGGNSNQPQHF. The DNA for the CDR3 is TGTGCCAGCAGCCCGTACGGGGGGAATAGCAATCAGCCCCAGCATTTT.

The V call is TRBV29-1, the J call TRBJ2-7; D perhaps matches TRBD1 (6 bases). Germline assignment: CDR1 SQVTM and CDR2 ANQGSEA. The CDR3 totals 13 residues. The V end lost 6 bases, the J end lost 2 bases, and 14 bases lay between the germline ends. The CDR3 here is CSVLGQITYEQYF. CDR3 sequence (DNA): TGCAGCGTCCTCGGACAGATCACCTACGAGCAGTACTTC.

This sequence joins TRBV29-1 and TRBJ2-3; the match to TRBD1 covers 7 bases. This CDR3 has 14 residues. Germline V CDR1 and CDR2: SQVTM, ANQGSEA. Losses at the gene ends were 7 bases for V and 1 base for J; bases not matched to a gene: 8. The CDR3 loop reads CSAESGTGTDTQYF. The CDR3 DNA sequence: TGCAGCGCCGAGTCCGGGACAGGCACAGATACGCAGTATTTT.

This clone has a single count. The rearrangement uses TRBV2 and TRBJ2-7; 9 bases line up with TRBD1. Germline V CDR1 and CDR2: SNHLY, FYNNEI. V dropped 3 bases and J dropped 2; count of bases not matched to a gene: 5. The CDR3 is 15 residues long. CDR3 DNA: TGTGCCAGCAGTGATTCCGGGACAGGGCCCTACGAGCAGTACTTC. Protein: CASSDSGTGPYEQYF.

The genes are TRBV18 and TRBJ2-1; 7 bases are a match to TRBD2. The CDR3 length is 11 residues. V lost 4 bases and J lost 9; bases outside the gene matches: 0. Germline CDR1 is KGHSH and CDR2 is LQKENI. CDR3 bases: TGTGCCAGCTCACGCGGGAGTGAGCAGTTCTTC. Protein: CASSRGSEQFF.

The chain combines TRBV28 with TRBJ2-1; 8 positions match TRBD1. V lost 3 bases and J lost 8; bases outside the gene matches: 0. The germline V gene encodes CDR1 MDHEN and CDR2 SYDVKM. The CDR3 runs to 12 residues. Written as DNA, the CDR3 is TGTGCCAGCAGTTTGACAGGGGATGAGCAGTTCTTC. It yields the protein CASSLTGDEQFF.

This chain connects TRBV15 to TRBJ2-7, with TRBD1 matching 9 bases. The germline V gene encodes CDR1 LNHNV and CDR2 YYDKDF (reference sequence). This CDR3 region has 13 residues. Losses at the gene ends were 3 bases for V and 7 bases for J; bases not matched to a gene: 4. This CDR3 reads CATSRGQGSEQYF. The CDR3, as DNA: TGTGCCACCAGCAGGGGACAGGGATCGGAGCAGTACTTC.

The chain is built from TRBV10-3 and TRBJ2-2; 10 bases fit TRBD1. Germline V gives CDR1 ENHRY, CDR2 SYGVKD. This CDR3 is 17 amino acids long. Trimming removed 5 bases from V and 6 bases from J; junction bases left unmatched: 12. CDR3 nucleotides: TGTGCCATCAGTACGTTTGGGACAGGGGCAGAGGCCGGGGAGCTGTTTTTT. This codes for CAISTFGTGAEAGELFF.

CDR3 coding DNA: TGCGCCAGCAGTAAGAGGACGGGACAGGGAGGGGTGAACACTGAAGCTTTCTTT. This sequence encodes CASSKRTGQGGVNTEAFF. The rearrangement links TRBV10-2 to TRBJ1-1, with 9 bases aligning to TRBD1. The germline V gene has CDR1 WSHSY and CDR2 SAAADI. The length of the CDR3 is 18 residues. The V and J ends lost 5 bases and 0 bases, in that order; junction bases with no gene match: 13.

In its sample, this clone was seen once. The rearrangement joins TRBV6-5 to TRBJ1-4; 8 nucleotides match TRBD1. Germline CDR1 and CDR2: MNHEY and SVGAGI. The CDR3 sequence is 14 residues long. J lost 8 bases, V lost 6 bases, and 8 bases had no gene match. Here the CDR3 reads CASRGTGFKEKLFF. The CDR3 region has the DNA TGTGCCAGCAGAGGGACAGGTTTTAAGGAAAAACTGTTTTTT.

This rearrangement joins TRBV12-5 to TRBJ1-1; TRBD1 aligns across 9 bases. Germline lookup yields CDR1 LGHNT and CDR2 FRNRAP. This CDR3 region has 17 residues. J lost 4 bases, V lost 0 bases, and 9 bases had no gene match. CDR3 region: CASGLVLEGDRATEAFF. DNA for the CDR3: TGTGCTAGTGGTTTGGTACTAGAGGGGGACAGGGCCACTGAAGCTTTCTTT.

The chain couples TRBV19 to TRBJ1-2; D is perhaps TRBD1 (5 bases). Germline assignment: CDR1 LNHDA and CDR2 SQIVND (reference sequence). V lost 10 bases, J lost 4 bases, and 22 bases lay in between. This CDR3 comprises 15 residues. Here the CDR3 DNA reads TGTGCCACAGAGGTGGGCGTGACAGACCTCTATGGCTACACCTTC. Amino acids: CATEVGVTDLYGYTF.

This clone was counted a single time. CDR3 residues: CACRRSSGNTIYF. CDR3 bases: TGTGCCTGTCGGCGGAGCTCTGGAAACACCATATATTTT. This chain uses TRBV5-4 with TRBJ1-3; D is unresolved. There are 13 residues in the CDR3. Trimming removed 10 bases from V and 0 bases from J, with 11 bases in between. Germline CDR1 is SGHNT and CDR2 is YYREEE (reference sequence).

This rearrangement joins TRBV7-6 to TRBJ1-1; D is uncertain. The length of the CDR3 is 13 residues. Germline V gene sequence: CDR1 SGHVS, CDR2 FNYEAQ. Trimming removed 2 bases at V and 2 bases at J, with 6 bases between. The CDR3, as DNA: TGTGCCAGCAGCTTACAGATAAACACTGAAGCTTTCTTT. Translating gives CASSLQINTEAFF.

The J gene is TRBJ2-4, the V gene TRBV19, with a tentative D call TRBD2 (7 bases). Looked up from germline, CDR1 is LNHDA and CDR2 is SQIVND (reference sequence). Trimming took off 3 bases at V and 4 bases at J, with 19 bases between the two ends. There are 17 residues in the CDR3. DNA of the CDR3: TGTGCCAGTAGTATCACGGGGGGCCCGGGACTGAAAAACATTCAGTACTTC. Its translation: CASSITGGPGLKNIQYF.

This chain connects TRBV9 to TRBJ2-3; 8 bases line up with TRBD2. Germline values: CDR1 SGDLS, CDR2 YYNGEE. The CDR3 is made up of 16 amino acids. V lost 4 bases, J lost 3 bases, and 10 bases stayed unmatched. The CDR3 is CASSSNAAGGTDTQYF. The CDR3, as DNA: TGTGCCAGCAGCTCGAACGCGGCGGGGGGAACAGATACGCAGTATTTT.

The chain carries TRBV2 and TRBJ1-1; a possible D gene is TRBD1 (6 bases). This CDR3 has 15 amino acids. Trimming left V 6 bases short and J 4 bases short, with 18 bases between. The germline CDR1 and CDR2 sequences are SNHLY and FYNNEI. The CDR3 DNA reads as TGTGCCAGCAGGTCGAGTCGGGGGGCGGGCACTGAAGCTTTCTTT. Encoded protein: CASRSSRGAGTEAFF.